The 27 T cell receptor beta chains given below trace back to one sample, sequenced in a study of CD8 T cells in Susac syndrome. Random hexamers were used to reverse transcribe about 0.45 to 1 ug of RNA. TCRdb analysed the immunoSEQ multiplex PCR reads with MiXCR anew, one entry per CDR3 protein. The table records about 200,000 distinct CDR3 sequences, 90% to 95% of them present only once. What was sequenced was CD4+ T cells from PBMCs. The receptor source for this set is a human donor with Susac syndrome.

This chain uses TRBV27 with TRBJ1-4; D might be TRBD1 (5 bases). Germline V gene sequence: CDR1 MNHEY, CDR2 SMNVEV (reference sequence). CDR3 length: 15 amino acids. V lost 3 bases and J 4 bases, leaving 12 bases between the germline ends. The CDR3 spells CASSLVGEGNEKLFF. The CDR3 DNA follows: TGTGCCAGCAGTTTGGTGGGGGAGGGTAATGAAAAACTGTTTTTT. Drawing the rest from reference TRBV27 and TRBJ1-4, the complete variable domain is EAQVTQNPRYLITVTGKKLTVTCSQNMNHEYMSWYRQDPGLGLRQIYYSMNVEVTDKGDVPEGYKVSRKEKRNFPLILESPSPNQTSLYFCASSLVGEGNEKLFFGSGTQLSVL.

The CDR3, as DNA: TGCAGTGCTAGTATGACTCAAGAGACCCAGTACTTC. Protein product: CSASMTQETQYF. V and J are TRBV20-1 and TRBJ2-5; D is undetermined. CDR1 is DFQATT, CDR2 SNEGSKA, per germline (reference sequence). V was shortened by 3 bases and J by 2 bases, with 7 bases between the two germline ends. The length of the CDR3 is 12 residues.

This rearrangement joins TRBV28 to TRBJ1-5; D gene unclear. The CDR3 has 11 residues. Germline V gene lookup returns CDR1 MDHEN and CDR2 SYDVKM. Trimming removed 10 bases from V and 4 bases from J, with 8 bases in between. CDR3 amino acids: CAISDNQPQHF. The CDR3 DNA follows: TGTGCCATCTCCGATAATCAGCCCCAGCATTTT. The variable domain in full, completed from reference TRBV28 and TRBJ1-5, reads DVKVTQSSRYLVKRTGEKVFLECVQDMDHENMFWYRQDPGLGLRLIYFSYDVKMKEKGDIPEGYSVSREKKERFSLILESASTNQTSMYLCAISDNQPQHFGDGTRLSIL.

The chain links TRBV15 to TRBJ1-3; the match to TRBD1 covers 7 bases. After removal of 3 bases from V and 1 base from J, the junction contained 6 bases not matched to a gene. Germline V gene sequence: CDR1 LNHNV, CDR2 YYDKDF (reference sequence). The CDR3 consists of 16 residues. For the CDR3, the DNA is TGTGCCACCAGCAGCACCACAGGGGTTTCTGGAAACACCATATATTTT. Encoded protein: CATSSTTGVSGNTIYF.

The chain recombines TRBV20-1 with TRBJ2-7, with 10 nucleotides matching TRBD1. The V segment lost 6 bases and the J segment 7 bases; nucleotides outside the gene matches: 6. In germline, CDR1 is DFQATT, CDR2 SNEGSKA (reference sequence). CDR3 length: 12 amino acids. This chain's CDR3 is CSARQGAGEQYF. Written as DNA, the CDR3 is TGCAGTGCAAGACAGGGGGCCGGAGAGCAGTACTTC.

The CDR3 bases are TGCGCCAGCAGCCCGGGGGTATACTCCTACAATGAGCAGTTCTTC. Its translation: CASSPGVYSYNEQFF. The chain recombines TRBV5-1 with TRBJ2-1, with D perhaps TRBD2 (6 bases). This CDR3 comprises 15 residues. Germline V gene lookup returns CDR1 SGHRS and CDR2 YFSETQ. V was pared by 4 bases and J by 0 bases, with 11 bases between.

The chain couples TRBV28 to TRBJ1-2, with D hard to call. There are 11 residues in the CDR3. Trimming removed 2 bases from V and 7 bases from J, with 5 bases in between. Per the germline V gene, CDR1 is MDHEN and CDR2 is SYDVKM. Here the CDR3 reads CASSLEGGYTF. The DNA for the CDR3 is TGTGCCAGCAGTTTAGAGGGTGGCTACACCTTC.

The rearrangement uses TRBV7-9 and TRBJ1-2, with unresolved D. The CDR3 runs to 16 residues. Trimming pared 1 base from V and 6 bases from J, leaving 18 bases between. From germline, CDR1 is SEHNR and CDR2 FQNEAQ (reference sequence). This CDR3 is CASSLESRLPRNGYTF. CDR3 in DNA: TGTGCCAGCAGCTTAGAGTCTAGGTTACCCCGGAATGGCTACACCTTC.

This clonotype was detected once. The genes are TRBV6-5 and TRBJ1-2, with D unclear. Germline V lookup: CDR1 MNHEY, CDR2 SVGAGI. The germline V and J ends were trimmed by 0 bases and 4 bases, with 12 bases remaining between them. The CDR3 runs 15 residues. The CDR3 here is CASSYSFISSYGYTF. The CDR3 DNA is TGTGCCAGCAGTTACTCGTTTATCAGCTCCTATGGCTACACCTTC.

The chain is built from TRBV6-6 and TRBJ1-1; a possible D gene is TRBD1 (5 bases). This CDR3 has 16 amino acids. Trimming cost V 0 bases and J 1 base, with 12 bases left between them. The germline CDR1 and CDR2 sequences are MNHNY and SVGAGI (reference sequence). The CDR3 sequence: CASSYSFGRENTEAFF. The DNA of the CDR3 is TGTGCCAGCAGTTACTCCTTCGGCAGGGAGAACACTGAAGCTTTCTTT.

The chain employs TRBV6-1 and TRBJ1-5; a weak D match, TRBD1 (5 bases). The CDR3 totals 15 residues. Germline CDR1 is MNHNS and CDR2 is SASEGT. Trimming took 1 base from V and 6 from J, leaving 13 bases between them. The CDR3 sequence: CASSEVSRVGQPQHF. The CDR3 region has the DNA TGTGCCAGCAGTGAAGTATCCAGGGTGGGTCAGCCCCAGCATTTT.

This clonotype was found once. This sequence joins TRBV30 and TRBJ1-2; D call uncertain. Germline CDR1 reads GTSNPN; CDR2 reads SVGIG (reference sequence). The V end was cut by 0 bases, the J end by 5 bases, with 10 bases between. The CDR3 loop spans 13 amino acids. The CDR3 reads CAWSVAGVYGYTF. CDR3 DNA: TGTGCCTGGAGTGTTGCCGGAGTGTATGGCTACACCTTC.

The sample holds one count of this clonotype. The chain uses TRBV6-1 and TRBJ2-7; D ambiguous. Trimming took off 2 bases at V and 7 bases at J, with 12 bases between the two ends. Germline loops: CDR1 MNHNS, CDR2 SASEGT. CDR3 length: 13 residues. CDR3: CASSERLGTEQYF. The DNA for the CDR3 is TGTGCCAGCAGTGAAAGGTTGGGTACGGAGCAGTACTTC.

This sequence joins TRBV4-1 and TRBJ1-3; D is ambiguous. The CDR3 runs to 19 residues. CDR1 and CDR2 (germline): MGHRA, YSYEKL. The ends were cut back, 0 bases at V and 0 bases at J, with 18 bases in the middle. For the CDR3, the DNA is TGCGCCAGCAGCCAAGATCATCCCTTGGTTATTAGCTCTGGAAACACCATATATTTT. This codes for CASSQDHPLVISSGNTIYF.

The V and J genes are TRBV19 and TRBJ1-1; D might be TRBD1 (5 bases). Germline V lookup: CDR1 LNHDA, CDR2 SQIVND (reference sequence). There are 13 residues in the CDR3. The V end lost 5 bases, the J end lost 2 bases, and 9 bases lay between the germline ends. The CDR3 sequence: CASSQGVNTEAFF. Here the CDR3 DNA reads TGTGCCAGTAGTCAGGGAGTCAACACTGAAGCTTTCTTT.

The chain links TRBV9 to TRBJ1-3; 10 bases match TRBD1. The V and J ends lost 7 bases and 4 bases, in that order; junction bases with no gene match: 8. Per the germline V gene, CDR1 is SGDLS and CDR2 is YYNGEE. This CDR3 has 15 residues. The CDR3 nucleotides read TGTGCCAGCGGGGGACAGGGGCTGGTAGGAAACACCATATATTTT. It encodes CASGGQGLVGNTIYF.

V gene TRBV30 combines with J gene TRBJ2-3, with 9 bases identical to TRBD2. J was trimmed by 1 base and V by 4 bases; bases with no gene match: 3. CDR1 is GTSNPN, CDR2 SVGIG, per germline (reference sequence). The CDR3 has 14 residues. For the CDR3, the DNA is TGTGCCTGGACTAAGCGGGGGGGCACAGATACGCAGTATTTT. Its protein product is CAWTKRGGTDTQYF.

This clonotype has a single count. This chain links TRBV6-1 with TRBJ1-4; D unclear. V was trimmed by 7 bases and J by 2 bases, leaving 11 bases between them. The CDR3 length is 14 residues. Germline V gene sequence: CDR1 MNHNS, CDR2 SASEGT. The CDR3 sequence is CASKVNPTNEKLFF. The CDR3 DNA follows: TGTGCCAGCAAGGTGAACCCTACTAATGAAAAACTGTTTTTT.

The CDR3 bases are TGCAGTGCTAGAGGTGGGGACAGTCATGGCTACACCTTC. Residues: CSARGGDSHGYTF. V and J are TRBV20-1 and TRBJ1-2, with TRBD1 matching over 7 bases. This CDR3 has 13 amino acids. V shed 1 base and J 6 bases; nucleotides not matched to a gene: 5. Germline V gene sequence: CDR1 DFQATT, CDR2 SNEGSKA (reference sequence).

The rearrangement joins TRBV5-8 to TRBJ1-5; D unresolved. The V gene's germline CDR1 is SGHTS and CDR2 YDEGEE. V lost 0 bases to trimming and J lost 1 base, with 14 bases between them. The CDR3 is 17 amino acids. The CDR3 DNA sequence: TGTGCCAGCAGCTTGGCCGTACAGTCAGACAGCAATCAGCCCCAGCATTTT. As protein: CASSLAVQSDSNQPQHF.

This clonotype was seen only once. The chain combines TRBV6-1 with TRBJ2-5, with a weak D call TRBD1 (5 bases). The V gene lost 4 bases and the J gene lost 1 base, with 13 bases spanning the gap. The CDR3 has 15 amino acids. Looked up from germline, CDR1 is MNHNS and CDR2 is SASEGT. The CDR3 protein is CASSAGNLVQETQYF. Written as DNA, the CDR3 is TGTGCCAGCAGTGCAGGGAACCTCGTCCAAGAGACCCAGTACTTC.

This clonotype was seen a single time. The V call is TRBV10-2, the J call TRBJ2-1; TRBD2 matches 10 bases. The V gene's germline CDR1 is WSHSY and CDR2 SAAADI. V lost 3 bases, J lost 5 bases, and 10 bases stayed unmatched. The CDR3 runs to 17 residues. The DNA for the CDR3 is TGCGCCAGCAGTGACCACCTTTTAGCGGGAGGCAACAATGAGCAGTTCTTC. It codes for CASSDHLLAGGNNEQFF.

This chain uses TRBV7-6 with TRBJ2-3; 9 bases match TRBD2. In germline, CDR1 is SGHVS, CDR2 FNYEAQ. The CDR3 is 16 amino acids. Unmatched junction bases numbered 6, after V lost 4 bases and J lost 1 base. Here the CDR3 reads CASSSRASGGTDTQYF. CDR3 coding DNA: TGTGCCAGCAGCTCCCGGGCTAGCGGGGGCACAGATACGCAGTATTTT.

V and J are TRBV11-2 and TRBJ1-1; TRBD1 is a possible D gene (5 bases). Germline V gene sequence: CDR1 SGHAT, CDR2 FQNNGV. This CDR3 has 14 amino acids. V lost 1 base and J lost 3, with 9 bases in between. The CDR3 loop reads CASSLVGGDTEAFF. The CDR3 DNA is TGTGCCAGCAGCTTAGTTGGAGGGGACACTGAAGCTTTCTTT.

The CDR3 DNA sequence: TGCAGTGCTAGAGATCCGCGGGAGGGCCAGTTCAATGAGCAGTTCTTC. Its translation is CSARDPREGQFNEQFF. The chain employs TRBV20-1 and TRBJ2-1; TRBD2 matches at 9 bases. V shed 0 bases and J 6 bases; nucleotides not matched to a gene: 9. Germline V CDR1 and CDR2: DFQATT, SNEGSKA (reference sequence). The CDR3 sequence is 16 residues long.

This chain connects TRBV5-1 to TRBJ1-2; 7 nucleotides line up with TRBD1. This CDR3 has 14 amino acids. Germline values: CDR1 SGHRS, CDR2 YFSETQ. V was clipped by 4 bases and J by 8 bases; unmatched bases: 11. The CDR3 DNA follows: TGCGCCAGCAGCCCTTTCGACAGGGCTTCCGGCTACACCTTC. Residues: CASSPFDRASGYTF.

Here the CDR3 reads CASSPRASSYNEQFF. The CDR3 nucleotides are TGTGCCAGCAGCCCTCGCGCAAGCTCCTACAATGAGCAGTTCTTC. The rearrangement joins TRBV7-2 to TRBJ2-1; D remains ambiguous. The CDR3 has 15 amino acids. V was cut by 5 bases and J by 0 bases, with 11 bases left in between. Per germline, CDR1 SGHTA and CDR2 FQGNSA.